This section outlines one T cell receptor (beta chain) sequence together with its context. Its antigen is unknown. The V gene's germline CDR1 is LNHNV and CDR2 YYDKDF (reference sequence). The CDR3 length is 12 residues. V dropped 4 bases and J dropped 4 bases, with 8 bases sitting between them. Profiling relied on immunoSEQ multiplex PCR, and the TCRdb table lists in-frame clones only, not all of them. The data hold around 70,000 clones, with about nine tenths observed a single time. This entry is derived from a study of cytotoxic CD8 clonotypes in ibrutinib-treated CLL. Study in general: Patient counts were around 10 relapsed/refractory, over 14 treatment-naive and 17 IGHV unmutated.

Overall study findings and caveats: The public clonotypes identified were infrequent and showed contraction or stability on treatment.

The chain uses TRBV15 and TRBJ2-7, with TRBD1 as a possible D gene (6 bases). The specimen comprised PBMCs, sampled after 12 months of ibrutinib treatment. The TCR sequence derives from a human donor with chronic lymphocytic leukemia. In DNA form, the CDR3 reads TGTGCCACCAGCACTCAGGGGTACGAGCAGTACTTC. It codes for CATSTQGYEQYF.